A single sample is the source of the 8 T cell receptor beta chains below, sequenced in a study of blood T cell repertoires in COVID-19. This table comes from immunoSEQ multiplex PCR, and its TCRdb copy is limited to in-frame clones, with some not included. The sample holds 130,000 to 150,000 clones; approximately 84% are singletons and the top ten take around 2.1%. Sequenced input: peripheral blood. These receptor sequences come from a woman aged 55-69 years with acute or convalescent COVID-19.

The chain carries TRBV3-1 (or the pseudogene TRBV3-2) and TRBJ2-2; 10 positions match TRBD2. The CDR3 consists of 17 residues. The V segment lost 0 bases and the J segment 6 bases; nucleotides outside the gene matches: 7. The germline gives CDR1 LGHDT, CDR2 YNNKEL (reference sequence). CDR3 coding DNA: TGTGCCAGCAGCCAAGAACGTAGCGGGAGGTGGCCCGGGGAGCTGTTTTTT. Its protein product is CASSQERSGRWPGELFF.

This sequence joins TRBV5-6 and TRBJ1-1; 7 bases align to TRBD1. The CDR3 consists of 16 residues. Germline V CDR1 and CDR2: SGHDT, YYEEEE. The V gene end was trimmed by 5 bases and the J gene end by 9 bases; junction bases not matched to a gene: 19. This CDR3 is CASRKELGTAYAQAFF. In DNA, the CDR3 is TGTGCCAGCAGGAAGGAACTTGGGACAGCTTATGCTCAAGCTTTCTTT.

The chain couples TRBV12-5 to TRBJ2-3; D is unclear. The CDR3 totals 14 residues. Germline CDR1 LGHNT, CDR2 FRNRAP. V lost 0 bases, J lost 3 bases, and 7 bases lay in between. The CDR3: CASGLVLSTDTQYF. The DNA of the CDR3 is TGTGCTAGTGGTTTGGTACTGTCGACAGATACGCAGTATTTT.

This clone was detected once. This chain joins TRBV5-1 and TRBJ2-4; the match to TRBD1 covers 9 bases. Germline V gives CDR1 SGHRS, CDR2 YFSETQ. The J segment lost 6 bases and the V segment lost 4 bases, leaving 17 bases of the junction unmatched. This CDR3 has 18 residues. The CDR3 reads CASSLGGTGTPRRNIQYF. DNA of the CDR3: TGCGCCAGCAGCCTGGGCGGGACAGGGACTCCAAGACGAAACATTCAGTACTTC. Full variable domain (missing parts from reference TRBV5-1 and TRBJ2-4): KAGVTQTPRYLIKTRGQQVTLSCSPISGHRSVSWYQQTPGQGLQFLFEYFSETQRNKGNFPGRFSGRQFSNSRSEMNVSTLELGDSALYLCASSLGGTGTPRRNIQYFGAGTRLSVL.

CDR3: CASSPRTGYYGYTF. Here the CDR3 DNA reads TGTGCCAGCAGTCCTCGGACAGGGTACTATGGCTACACCTTC. The rearrangement uses TRBV28 and TRBJ1-2; 8 nucleotides align to TRBD1. This CDR3 region has 14 residues. Germline trimming cut 5 bases from V and 3 bases from J; bases unmatched to any gene: 5. Per the germline V gene, CDR1 is MDHEN and CDR2 is SYDVKM.

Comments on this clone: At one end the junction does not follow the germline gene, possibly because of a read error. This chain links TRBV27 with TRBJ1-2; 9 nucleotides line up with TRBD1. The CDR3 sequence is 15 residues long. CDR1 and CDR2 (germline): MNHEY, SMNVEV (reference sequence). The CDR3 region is CAGSLSGQGNRGYTF. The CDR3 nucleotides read TGTGCCGGCAGTTTATCGGGACAGGGCAATCGAGGCTACACCTTC.

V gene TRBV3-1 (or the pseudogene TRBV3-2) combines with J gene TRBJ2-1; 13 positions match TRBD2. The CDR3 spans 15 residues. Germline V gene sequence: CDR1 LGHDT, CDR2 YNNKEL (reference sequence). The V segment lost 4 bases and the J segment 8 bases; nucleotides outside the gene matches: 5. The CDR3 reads CASSRTSGSPHEQFF. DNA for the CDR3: TGTGCCAGCAGCCGGACTAGCGGGAGTCCCCATGAGCAGTTCTTC.

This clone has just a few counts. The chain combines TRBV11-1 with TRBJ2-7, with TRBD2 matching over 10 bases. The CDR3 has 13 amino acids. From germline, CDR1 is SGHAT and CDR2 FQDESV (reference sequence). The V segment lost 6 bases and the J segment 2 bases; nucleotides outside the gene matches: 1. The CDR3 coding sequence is TGTGCCAGCAGTAGCGGGGGGACCTACGAGCAGTACTTC. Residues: CASSSGGTYEQYF.